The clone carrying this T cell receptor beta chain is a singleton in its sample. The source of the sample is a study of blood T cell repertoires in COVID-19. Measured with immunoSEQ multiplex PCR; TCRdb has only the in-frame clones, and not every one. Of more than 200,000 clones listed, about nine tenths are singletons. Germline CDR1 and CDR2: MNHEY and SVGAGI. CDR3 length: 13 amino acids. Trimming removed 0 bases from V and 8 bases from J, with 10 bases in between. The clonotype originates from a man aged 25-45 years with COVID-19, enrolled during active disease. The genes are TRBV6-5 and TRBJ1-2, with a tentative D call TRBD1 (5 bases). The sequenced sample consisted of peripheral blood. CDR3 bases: TGTGCCAGCAGTTACTCGACTGCAGGGGGCTACACCTTC. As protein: CASSYSTAGGYTF.